This record looks at one TCR beta chain sequence and its context. Its antigen remains unknown. These data are taken from a study of beta chain features in type 1 diabetes. Study results and caveats: The study notes PCR might favor shorter templates equally in patients and controls. A moderate, significant TCRB CDR3 shortening appeared in type 1 diabetes across four CD4+ subsets.

Looked up from germline, CDR1 is MDHEN and CDR2 is SYDVKM. The CDR3 sequence is 17 residues long. V gave up 5 bases and J gave up 0 bases; unmatched junction bases: 10. Expressed TCRB transcripts were sequenced, since all the RNA that had been isolated was reverse transcribed. Only in-frame clones appear in the TCRdb table, and some are missing; sequencing was by immunoSEQ multiplex PCR. The sample yields about 260,000 clones, over 20% seen once. The source material was naive CD4+ T cells from blood. This TCR was recovered from a woman in her 40s with type 1 diabetes. This chain uses TRBV28 with TRBJ2-4, with TRBD1 matching 7 bases. The CDR3 here is CASSPVQGTLAKNIQYF. The CDR3 DNA follows: TGTGCCAGCAGTCCCGTACAGGGGACGTTAGCCAAAAACATTCAGTACTTC.